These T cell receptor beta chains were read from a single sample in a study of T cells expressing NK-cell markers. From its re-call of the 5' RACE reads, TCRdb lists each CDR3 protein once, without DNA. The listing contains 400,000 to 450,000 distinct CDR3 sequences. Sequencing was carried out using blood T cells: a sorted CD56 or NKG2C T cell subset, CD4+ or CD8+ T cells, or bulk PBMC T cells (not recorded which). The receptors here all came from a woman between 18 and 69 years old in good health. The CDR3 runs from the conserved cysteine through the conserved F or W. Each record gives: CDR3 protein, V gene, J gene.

CDR3 protein: CSVKAGGYNEQFF
V gene: TRBV29-1
J gene: TRBJ2-1

CDR3 protein: CSAAGTSSYEQYF
V gene: TRBV29-1
J gene: TRBJ2-7

CDR3 protein: CAWRELAGGIALDF
V gene: TRBV30
J gene: TRBJ2-3

CDR3 protein: CASSVGASGSYEQYF
V gene: TRBV9
J gene: TRBJ2-7

CDR3 protein: CASSHLGPGTGKGYTF
V gene: TRBV4-3
J gene: TRBJ1-2

CDR3 protein: CASSWGNEQYF
V gene: TRBV27
J gene: TRBJ2-7

CDR3 protein: CASGLLRTGELFF
V gene: TRBV12-5
J gene: TRBJ2-2

CDR3 protein: CASSYNLGGSQETQYF
V gene: TRBV7-9
J gene: TRBJ2-5

CDR3 protein: CASSFSDLAWKGDTQYF
V gene: TRBV28
J gene: TRBJ2-3

CDR3 protein: CASSLGTNHGYTF
V gene: TRBV6-1
J gene: TRBJ1-2

CDR3 protein: CASSPASGGTETQYF
V gene: TRBV7-9
J gene: TRBJ2-5

CDR3 protein: CASSGEGVGKNIQYF
V gene: TRBV10-2
J gene: TRBJ2-4

CDR3 protein: CASSLRSGSYNEQFF
V gene: TRBV5-4
J gene: TRBJ2-1

CDR3 protein: CSADAAGPSTDTQYF
V gene: TRBV29-1
J gene: TRBJ2-3

CDR3 protein: CASSLNGPGGPRFPGELFF
V gene: TRBV5-6
J gene: TRBJ2-2

CDR3 protein: CASSVLGAEAFF
V gene: TRBV9
J gene: TRBJ1-1

CDR3 protein: CASSPPGQGTGELFF
V gene: TRBV5-1
J gene: TRBJ2-2

CDR3 protein: CASSIGGRGTEAFF
V gene: TRBV19
J gene: TRBJ1-1

CDR3 protein: CASSPQGVLVINEQFF
V gene: TRBV3-1
J gene: TRBJ2-1

CDR3 protein: CASRSEVNPVYEQYF
V gene: TRBV4-2
J gene: TRBJ2-7

CDR3 protein: CASSLVPSGSTADTQYF
V gene: TRBV5-1
J gene: TRBJ2-3

CDR3 protein: CASSLRTPGDEQFF
V gene: TRBV5-1
J gene: TRBJ2-1

CDR3 protein: CASSLVATGGHGYTF
V gene: TRBV7-8
J gene: TRBJ1-2

CDR3 protein: CASSAPLAGAYEQYF
V gene: TRBV2
J gene: TRBJ2-7

CDR3 protein: CASSIPINPYEQYF
V gene: TRBV7-2
J gene: TRBJ2-7

CDR3 protein: CASSYPFGTEAFF
V gene: TRBV6-5
J gene: TRBJ1-1

CDR3 protein: CASSLEFGYDASPLHF
V gene: TRBV5-1
J gene: TRBJ1-6

CDR3 protein: CASSVGVTITGELFF
V gene: TRBV27
J gene: TRBJ2-2

CDR3 protein: CASSQEAGRAVNNEQFF
V gene: TRBV4-3
J gene: TRBJ2-1

CDR3 protein: CTSSHPTTGNLNTGELFF
V gene: TRBV1
J gene: TRBJ2-2

CDR3 protein: CASRLWGNEKLFF
V gene: TRBV5-6
J gene: TRBJ1-4

CDR3 protein: CASSSNRDGNYGYTF
V gene: TRBV7-9
J gene: TRBJ1-2

CDR3 protein: CASSERTQLETQYF
V gene: TRBV7-9
J gene: TRBJ2-5

CDR3 protein: CASSPQVISASPLHF
V gene: TRBV9
J gene: TRBJ1-6

CDR3 protein: CASSEGLNTEAFF
V gene: TRBV6-4
J gene: TRBJ1-1

CDR3 protein: CSVETPTSRGGYEQYF
V gene: TRBV29-1
J gene: TRBJ2-7

CDR3 protein: CASRGGSTYNEQFF
V gene: TRBV28
J gene: TRBJ2-1

CDR3 protein: CASSYGQSSYNEQFF
V gene: TRBV7-2
J gene: TRBJ2-1

CDR3 protein: CASSPLTGSANTEAFF
V gene: TRBV18
J gene: TRBJ1-1

CDR3 protein: CASSPWADTEAFF
V gene: TRBV18
J gene: TRBJ1-1

CDR3 protein: CASSFGGRAVDEQFF
V gene: TRBV5-1
J gene: TRBJ2-1

CDR3 protein: CATSDPDSYSYNEQFF
V gene: TRBV24-1
J gene: TRBJ2-1

CDR3 protein: CASSALQGTYTDTQYF
V gene: TRBV7-2
J gene: TRBJ2-3

CDR3 protein: CASGPRSGTYNEQFF
V gene: TRBV5-1
J gene: TRBJ2-1

CDR3 protein: CASSVATSGRDTGELFF
V gene: TRBV9
J gene: TRBJ2-2

CDR3 protein: CASSLGQSSGNTIYF
V gene: TRBV5-1
J gene: TRBJ1-3

CDR3 protein: CASSFWTSGGQHTQYF
V gene: TRBV7-2
J gene: TRBJ2-3

CDR3 protein: CSATETLLAGNTGELFF
V gene: TRBV20-1
J gene: TRBJ2-2

CDR3 protein: CASSLYVIETQYF
V gene: TRBV28
J gene: TRBJ2-5

CDR3 protein: CASSGLLAGADEQYF
V gene: TRBV7-2
J gene: TRBJ2-7

CDR3 protein: CASSFTGTTYTGELFF
V gene: TRBV5-1
J gene: TRBJ2-2